This TCR beta chain was obtained from a study of blood T cell repertoires in COVID-19. Across the whole study: The cDNA or gDNA used as material had been derived from T cells, B-cell-depleted T cells, or PBMCs.

Original data processing: Estimation of nucleated cell counts relied on the amplification of reference gene primers. Some clones are missing from TCRdb's copy, which holds only in-frame ones; the method was immunoSEQ multiplex PCR. V, J and clone size are taken as reported in that table, and D and trimming were inferred from the DNA itself. Of around 300,000 clones listed, 65% to 90% are singletons. This clone was detected only once. The V gene's germline CDR1 is LGHDT and CDR2 YNNKEL (reference sequence). V was clipped by 4 bases and J by 8 bases, with 15 bases between them. There are 14 residues in the CDR3.

Sequenced input: peripheral blood. The TCR comes from a woman aged 70-85 years with COVID-19, enrolled during active disease. The gene calls are TRBV3-1 (or the pseudogene TRBV3-2) and TRBJ2-1; D may be TRBD2 (6 bases). CDR3 bases: TGTGCCAGCAGCCCCCCGTCGGGGGAGGATGAGCAGTTCTTC. Translating gives CASSPPSGEDEQFF.